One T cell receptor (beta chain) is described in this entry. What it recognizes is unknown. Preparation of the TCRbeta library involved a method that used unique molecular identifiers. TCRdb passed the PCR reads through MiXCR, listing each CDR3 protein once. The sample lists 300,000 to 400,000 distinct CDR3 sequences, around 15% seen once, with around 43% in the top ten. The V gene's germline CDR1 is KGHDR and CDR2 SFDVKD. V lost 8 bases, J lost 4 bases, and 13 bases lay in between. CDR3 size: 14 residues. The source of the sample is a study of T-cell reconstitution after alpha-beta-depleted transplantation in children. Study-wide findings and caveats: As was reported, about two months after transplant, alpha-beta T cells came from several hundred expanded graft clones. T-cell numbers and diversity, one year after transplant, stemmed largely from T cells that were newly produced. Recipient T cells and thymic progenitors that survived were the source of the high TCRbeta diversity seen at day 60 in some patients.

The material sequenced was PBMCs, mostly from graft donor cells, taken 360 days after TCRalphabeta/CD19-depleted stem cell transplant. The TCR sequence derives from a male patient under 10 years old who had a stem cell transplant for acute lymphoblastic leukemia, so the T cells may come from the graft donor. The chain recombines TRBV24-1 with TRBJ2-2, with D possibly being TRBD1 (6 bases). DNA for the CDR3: TGTGCCACCATGGTGGGGGCGAGCACCGGGGAGCTGTTTTTT. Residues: CATMVGASTGELFF.